Listed here are 29 T cell receptor beta chains from one sample, sequenced in a study of graft-versus-host responses after intestinal transplantation. Here immunoSEQ multiplex PCR was the method, and the copy in TCRdb shows in-frame clones only, minus some. The repertoire holds around 87,000 clones, with under 95% as singletons. Their cognate antigens are unknown. Sequencing used unstimulated CD8+ T cells sorted from spleen or lymph node cells, obtained before transplant. These receptors all stem from a human donor who was the organ donor for an intestinal transplant.

The J gene is TRBJ2-3, the V gene TRBV19; D call uncertain. Germline V lookup: CDR1 LNHDA, CDR2 SQIVND (reference sequence). Trimming took 2 bases from V and 1 from J, leaving 10 bases between them. The CDR3 sequence is 15 residues long. This CDR3 is CASSIFVRRTDTQYF. The CDR3 region has the DNA TGTGCCAGTAGTATATTCGTCAGGCGCACAGATACGCAGTATTTT.

The chain joins TRBV10-3 to TRBJ2-7; tentative D call: TRBD2 (5 bases). The CDR3 has 12 residues. The germline V gene has CDR1 ENHRY and CDR2 SYGVKD. With 5 bases removed from V and 7 bases from J, the gap between germline ends came to 12 bases. The DNA for the CDR3 is TGTGCCATCAGTACTAGGGCCCCGGAGCAGTACTTC. Amino acid sequence: CAISTRAPEQYF.

The chain recombines TRBV9 with TRBJ1-2, with unresolved D. Trimming pared 0 bases from V and 6 bases from J, leaving 9 bases between. CDR1 is SGDLS and CDR2 is YYNGEE in the germline V gene. This CDR3 is 13 amino acids long. CDR3 region: CASSVGGSNGYTF. Written as DNA, the CDR3 is TGTGCCAGCAGCGTAGGAGGTAGCAATGGCTACACCTTC. The full variable domain, rest sourced from reference TRBV9 and TRBJ1-2, is DSGVTQTPKHLITATGQRVTLRCSPRSGDLSVYWYQQSLDQGLQFLIQYYNGEERAKGNILERFSAQQFPDLHSELNLSSLELGDSALYFCASSVGGSNGYTFGSGTRLTVV.

The rearrangement joins TRBV6-1 to TRBJ1-2; 8 bases fit TRBD1. Trimming at V came to 3 bases and at J to 7 bases, leaving 13 bases not matched to a gene. The CDR3 covers 16 residues. Germline lookup yields CDR1 MNHNS and CDR2 SASEGT. This CDR3 reads CASSDPRGQAWGGYTF. The CDR3 coding sequence is TGTGCCAGCAGTGACCCCCGGGGACAGGCCTGGGGTGGCTACACCTTC.

The V and J genes are TRBV19 and TRBJ2-6; tentatively, D is TRBD2 (6 bases). The germline V and J ends were trimmed by 3 bases and 2 bases, with 8 bases remaining between them. The CDR3 has 15 residues. Germline V CDR1 and CDR2: LNHDA, SQIVND (reference sequence). CDR3 loop: CASSIGGTGANVLTF. The CDR3 nucleotides are TGTGCCAGTAGTATTGGGGGGACTGGGGCCAACGTCCTGACTTTC.

This clone was recorded a few times. The V and J genes are TRBV19 and TRBJ1-5, with 8 nucleotides matching TRBD1. From germline, CDR1 is LNHDA and CDR2 SQIVND (reference sequence). V dropped 6 bases and J dropped 0; count of bases not matched to a gene: 1. The CDR3 has 14 residues. The CDR3 DNA sequence: TGTGCCAGTAGCACAGGGGGTAGCAATCAGCCCCAGCATTTT. Translation: CASSTGGSNQPQHF. Complete variable domain (other parts from reference TRBV19 and TRBJ1-5): DGGITQSPKYLFRKEGQNVTLSCEQNLNHDAMYWYRQDPGQGLRLIYYSQIVNDFQKGDIAEGYSVSREKKESFPLTVTSAQKNPTAFYLCASSTGGSNQPQHFGDGTRLSIL.

This chain uses TRBV7-4 with TRBJ1-6; 7 positions match TRBD1. CDR1 and CDR2 from the germline V gene are SGHVT and SQSDAQ. V shed 5 bases, J shed 7 bases, and the junction held 17 bases outside the gene matches. The CDR3 has 18 amino acids. The CDR3 nucleotides read TGTGCCAGCAGCCTACCATGCCCTGGGGACAGTGTCAATTCACCCCTCCACTTT. Its translation is CASSLPCPGDSVNSPLHF.

V is TRBV10-3 and J is TRBJ1-1; D remains ambiguous. The CDR3 extends over 15 amino acids. V dropped 3 bases and J dropped 6 bases, with 17 bases sitting between them. Germline assignment: CDR1 ENHRY and CDR2 SYGVKD. The CDR3 bases are TGTGCCATCAGTGACAGGAGAAGAGGGAGCGCTGAAGCTTTCTTT. Its translation: CAISDRRRGSAEAFF.

As regards this clone: This same CDR3 is encoded by further DNA sequences in the sample. The chain is built from TRBV4-1 and TRBJ2-7; D perhaps matches TRBD2 (6 bases). Trimming took 1 base from V and 3 from J, leaving 7 bases between them. CDR3 length: 13 residues. CDR1 is MGHRA and CDR2 is YSYEKL in the germline V gene. CDR3 in DNA: TGCGCCAGCAGCCAAGCCGGGAGCTACGAGCAGTACTTC. Protein sequence: CASSQAGSYEQYF.

CDR3 loop: CASSSTGSGANVLTF. CDR3 sequence (DNA): TGTGCCAGCAGCTCGACAGGGTCCGGGGCCAACGTCCTGACTTTC. V and J are TRBV6-1 and TRBJ2-6; 7 bases agree with TRBD1. The germline V gene encodes CDR1 MNHNS and CDR2 SASEGT. The trim removed 6 bases at V and 4 bases at J, leaving 6 bases unmatched. The CDR3 consists of 15 residues.

For the CDR3, the DNA is TGTGCCAGCAGCACCCTCGGACAGGGAGGTTCACCCCTCCACTTT. Its translation: CASSTLGQGGSPLHF. The genes are TRBV13 and TRBJ1-6; TRBD1 aligns across 8 bases. V lost 5 bases, J lost 9 bases, and 9 bases stayed unmatched. Germline loops: CDR1 PRHDT, CDR2 FYEKMQ (reference sequence). The CDR3 length is 15 residues.

This chain uses TRBV28 with TRBJ1-6; 9 bases are a match to TRBD1. CDR3 length: 17 amino acids. V lost 6 bases to trimming and J lost 9 bases; unmatched junction nucleotides: 15. Germline V CDR1 and CDR2: MDHEN, SYDVKM. The CDR3: CASRNGPQQGAPSPLHF. CDR3 in DNA: TGTGCCAGCAGGAACGGTCCGCAACAGGGGGCGCCTTCACCCCTCCACTTT.

The chain links TRBV6-1 to TRBJ2-5, with a possible D match to TRBD2 (6 bases). V dropped 1 base and J dropped 5 bases, with 11 bases sitting between them. CDR1 is MNHNS, CDR2 SASEGT, per germline. The CDR3 is made up of 14 amino acids. This chain's CDR3 is CASSEVGRGETQYF. The CDR3 nucleotides are TGTGCCAGCAGTGAAGTTGGACGGGGGGAGACCCAGTACTTC.

The rearrangement uses TRBV6-1 and TRBJ2-7, with 7 bases aligning to TRBD1. This CDR3 spans 14 amino acids. Germline CDR1 MNHNS, CDR2 SASEGT. Germline trimming cut 3 bases from V and 3 bases from J; bases unmatched to any gene: 5. The DNA of the CDR3 is TGTGCCAGCAGTGATGGGACAGTGCTCTACGAGCAGTACTTC. Protein sequence: CASSDGTVLYEQYF.

The chain carries TRBV29-1 and TRBJ2-1; 11 nucleotides match TRBD2. CDR3 length equals 17 residues. The V gene's germline CDR1 is SQVTM and CDR2 ANQGSEA. V shed 6 bases and J 0 bases; nucleotides not matched to a gene: 10. CDR3 loop: CSVFGLAGAHSYNEQFF. In DNA, the CDR3 is TGCAGCGTATTCGGACTAGCGGGCGCACACTCCTACAATGAGCAGTTCTTC.

The V and J genes are TRBV9 and TRBJ2-1; D remains ambiguous. This CDR3 is built from 15 residues. V dropped 0 bases and J dropped 0 bases, with 7 bases sitting between them. Germline V gene data show CDR1 as SGDLS and CDR2 as YYNGEE. As DNA, the CDR3 is TGTGCCAGCAGCGTAGGTCGGGTCTCCTACAATGAGCAGTTCTTC. As protein: CASSVGRVSYNEQFF.

The count of this clone is one. The chain joins TRBV12-5 to TRBJ1-4, with 10 bases matching TRBD1. After removal of 8 bases from V and 7 bases from J, the junction contained 7 bases not matched to a gene. The V gene's germline CDR1 is LGHNT and CDR2 FRNRAP. CDR3 size: 14 residues. The CDR3 DNA sequence: TGTGCTAGTCCCGACAGGGGGCTCGTTGAAAAACTGTTTTTT. Protein: CASPDRGLVEKLFF.

The chain has TRBV4-3 and TRBJ2-7, with a weak D call TRBD1 (5 bases). Germline values: CDR1 LGHNA, CDR2 YSLEER. Trimming cost V 0 bases and J 2 bases, with 8 bases left between them. The length of the CDR3 is 14 residues. The CDR3 protein is CASSQDQGTYEQYF. The CDR3 nucleotides are TGCGCCAGCAGCCAAGACCAGGGCACCTACGAGCAGTACTTC.

This sequence joins TRBV30 and TRBJ2-2, with D hard to call. V lost 2 bases to trimming and J lost 6 bases, with 10 bases between them. The CDR3 length is 13 residues. CDR1 GTSNPN and CDR2 SVGIG come from the germline V gene (reference sequence). The CDR3 loop reads CAWSHDTSGELFF. For the CDR3, the DNA is TGTGCCTGGAGTCATGACACCTCCGGGGAGCTGTTTTTT. The complete variable domain, with remaining parts taken from reference TRBV30 and TRBJ2-2, reads SQTIHQWPATLVQPVGSPLSLECTVEGTSNPNLYWYRQAAGRGLQLLFYSVGIGQISSEVPQNLSASRPQDRQFILSSKKLLLSDSGFYLCAWSHDTSGELFFGEGSRLTVL.

The chain couples TRBV4-3 to TRBJ2-5, with D hard to call. Germline V gives CDR1 LGHNA, CDR2 YSLEER. Trimming took off 1 base at V and 5 bases at J, with 14 bases between the two ends. The CDR3 has 15 amino acids. The CDR3 loop reads CASSQGVAGQETQYF. The CDR3 DNA reads as TGCGCCAGCAGCCAAGGGGTGGCTGGGCAGGAGACCCAGTACTTC.

The rearrangement uses TRBV5-8 and TRBJ2-1; 7 bases are a match to TRBD1. The J segment lost 4 bases and the V segment lost 4 bases, leaving 8 bases of the junction unmatched. The CDR3 has 15 residues. Germline V CDR1 and CDR2: SGHTS, YDEGEE. CDR3 in DNA: TGTGCCAGCAGCCCACCCGGGACAGATTACAATGAGCAGTTCTTC. Translating it yields CASSPPGTDYNEQFF.

This chain uses TRBV18 with TRBJ2-3, with D tentatively TRBD2 (7 bases). The CDR3 consists of 15 residues. Trimming stripped 3 bases from V and 2 bases from J, with 12 bases between. Germline V gives CDR1 KGHSH, CDR2 LQKENI. CDR3 sequence reads: CASSPGGGPTDTQYF. The CDR3 DNA is TGTGCCAGCTCACCGGGGGGGGGCCCCACAGATACGCAGTATTTT.

The J gene is TRBJ2-1, the V gene TRBV5-1; 9 bases are shared with TRBD1. The V and J ends lost 4 bases and 6 bases, in that order; junction bases with no gene match: 5. Germline assignment: CDR1 SGHRS and CDR2 YFSETQ. This CDR3 comprises 14 residues. The CDR3 nucleotides read TGCGCCAGCAGCCCGGGACAGGGTGGCAATGAGCAGTTCTTC. Translating gives CASSPGQGGNEQFF.

The chain couples TRBV4-3 to TRBJ1-1; D possibly corresponds to TRBD1 (6 bases). This CDR3 spans 15 amino acids. CDR1 is LGHNA, CDR2 YSLEER, per germline. The V and J ends lost 0 bases and 5 bases respectively, with 13 bases between them. The CDR3 loop is CASSQDNVQGTEAFF. The CDR3 bases are TGCGCCAGCAGCCAAGATAACGTTCAGGGGACTGAAGCTTTCTTT.

The V gene is TRBV6-4, the J gene TRBJ2-7, with 12 bases that match TRBD1. The V gene's germline CDR1 is MRHNA and CDR2 SNTAGT. V trimming: 6 bases; J trimming: 6 bases; junction bases outside the gene matches: 9. The CDR3 has 15 amino acids. Here the CDR3 reads CASSPEGTGGLEQYF. CDR3 DNA sequence: TGTGCCAGCAGCCCCGAGGGGACAGGGGGCCTCGAGCAGTACTTC.

This chain's CDR3 is CASSLGGRNIQYF. DNA of the CDR3: TGTGCCAGCAGCTTGGGGGGGCGAAACATTCAGTACTTC. The chain carries TRBV5-6 and TRBJ2-4; D possibly corresponds to TRBD1 (6 bases). The CDR3 has 13 residues. V was clipped by 0 bases and J by 6 bases, with 7 bases between them. The germline CDR1 and CDR2 sequences are SGHDT and YYEEEE.

J is TRBJ2-3 and V is TRBV5-4; the D gene is possibly TRBD2 (6 bases). CDR1 and CDR2 (germline): SGHNT, YYREEE (reference sequence). The V and J ends lost 4 bases and 6 bases respectively, with 12 bases between them. The CDR3 totals 13 residues. The CDR3 spells CASSRLGGDTQYF. In DNA, the CDR3 is TGTGCCAGCAGCCGCCTTGGGGGGGATACGCAGTATTTT.

The chain is built from TRBV4-1 and TRBJ1-1, with D maybe TRBD1 (5 bases). Looked up from germline, CDR1 is MGHRA and CDR2 is YSYEKL. The CDR3 spans 13 residues. V lost 8 bases, J lost 4 bases, and 14 bases lay in between. This CDR3 is CASAGPSATEAFF. The CDR3 DNA follows: TGCGCCAGCGCGGGACCCTCGGCCACTGAAGCTTTCTTT.

The V gene is TRBV6-4, the J gene TRBJ1-5; 9 bases line up with TRBD1. The V segment lost 9 bases and the J segment 1 base; nucleotides outside the gene matches: 10. CDR3 size: 16 residues. Germline V gene lookup returns CDR1 MRHNA and CDR2 SNTAGT. In nucleotides, the CDR3 is TGTGCCAGGAAACGGGGGACAGGGCGGAGCAATCAGCCCCAGCATTTT. Its translation is CARKRGTGRSNQPQHF.